This T cell receptor beta chain was observed in a study of cytomegalovirus exposure and HLA in healthy donors. Regarding this clone: The antigen remains undetermined.

Among the donors, all were healthy bone marrow donors. The V gene's germline CDR1 is SNHLY and CDR2 FYNNEI. The V and J ends lost 3 bases and 2 bases respectively, with 14 bases between them. CDR3 length equals 16 residues. Study-wide results and caveats: Cytomegalovirus-associated status was assigned to some 180 TCR beta chains. One variant, a missense change in DCLRE1C, was linked in a later analysis to TCR beta V- and J-gene trimming.

Use of 60 Vbeta and 13 Jbeta primers characterized the PCR. Only in-frame clones appear in the TCRdb table, and some are missing; sequencing was by immunoSEQ multiplex PCR. The data hold 150,000 to 200,000 clones, with about 80% observed a single time. This TCR came from a woman aged 25 to 39 in good health and CMV-seronegative. The V and J genes are TRBV2 and TRBJ2-1; no clear D gene. The sequencing input was PBMCs. The CDR3, as DNA: TGTGCCAGCAGTGAGTGGAGCGAGCCCACCTACAATGAGCAGTTCTTC. This codes for CASSEWSEPTYNEQFF.